Presented here are 26 T cell receptor beta chains from one specimen sequenced in a study of blood T cell repertoires in COVID-19. This table comes from immunoSEQ multiplex PCR, and its TCRdb copy is limited to in-frame clones, with some not included. Here the sample spans about 56,000 clones, around 80% being singletons. Input material: peripheral blood. The receptors originated from a woman aged 80 or over with acute or convalescent COVID-19.

V is TRBV5-6 and J is TRBJ2-5, with a weak D call TRBD1 (6 bases). The V and J ends lost 1 base and 5 bases respectively, with 18 bases between them. The CDR3 runs to 16 residues. The germline V gene has CDR1 SGHDT and CDR2 YYEEEE. In DNA, the CDR3 is TGTGCCAGCAGCTTGACCCTCAAACAGGGACGGGAGACCCAGTACTTC. Its protein product is CASSLTLKQGRETQYF.

This clone turned up a few times. This chain links TRBV19 with TRBJ1-1, with 7 bases identical to TRBD1. Per the germline V gene, CDR1 is LNHDA and CDR2 is SQIVND (reference sequence). Trimming cost V 7 bases and J 10 bases; bases outside gene matches: 6. CDR3 length: 11 residues. The CDR3 loop is CASTATGLAFF. The CDR3 DNA is TGTGCCAGTACCGCGACAGGGCTAGCTTTCTTT. The whole variable domain, remainder taken from reference TRBV19 and TRBJ1-1, is DGGITQSPKYLFRKEGQNVTLSCEQNLNHDAMYWYRQDPGQGLRLIYYSQIVNDFQKGDIAEGYSVSREKKESFPLTVTSAQKNPTAFYLCASTATGLAFFGQGTRLTVV.

In DNA, the CDR3 is TGTGCCAGCAGTGTATCTCAGGGGTTACAAGCTTTCTTT. Protein: CASSVSQGLQAFF. This sequence joins TRBV2 and TRBJ1-1, with D possibly being TRBD1 (6 bases). Trimming shortened V by 4 bases and J by 9 bases, and 15 bases separated the two germline ends. CDR1 and CDR2 from the germline V gene are SNHLY and FYNNEI. The CDR3 runs 13 residues.

This clone has just a few counts. Here the CDR3 DNA reads TGTGCCAGCACCTCCGGGACACATAATTCACCCCTCCACTTT. This translates into CASTSGTHNSPLHF. The gene calls are TRBV5-6 and TRBJ1-6, with a weak D call TRBD1 (6 bases). Germline-derived CDR1 and CDR2 are SGHDT and YYEEEE. The CDR3 length is 14 residues. V was trimmed by 6 bases and J by 5 bases, leaving 12 bases between them.

This chain joins TRBV7-8 and TRBJ1-5; 9 bases line up with TRBD1. The CDR3 runs to 15 residues. Germline values: CDR1 SGHVS, CDR2 FQNEAQ. The J segment lost 3 bases and the V segment lost 5 bases, leaving 5 bases of the junction unmatched. The CDR3 bases are TGTGCCAGCAGCACGGGACAGGGAAACAATCAGCCCCAGCATTTT. Protein sequence: CASSTGQGNNQPQHF.

The chain couples TRBV19 to TRBJ1-5, with D tentatively TRBD1 (5 bases). The germline V gene encodes CDR1 LNHDA and CDR2 SQIVND (reference sequence). This CDR3 is 16 amino acids long. The V and J ends lost 1 base and 1 base respectively, with 11 bases between them. CDR3 residues: CASSIVGQASNQPQHF. The DNA of the CDR3 is TGTGCCAGTAGTATAGTGGGGCAGGCGAGCAATCAGCCCCAGCATTTT.

This chain uses TRBV9 with TRBJ2-1; D is perhaps TRBD2 (5 bases). The germline V gene encodes CDR1 SGDLS and CDR2 YYNGEE. Trimming took off 2 bases at V and 4 bases at J, with 13 bases between the two ends. This CDR3 is built from 15 residues. This CDR3 is CASSVGAVIYNEQFF. The CDR3 bases are TGTGCCAGCAGCGTTGGAGCGGTGATATACAATGAGCAGTTCTTC. Together with reference TRBV9 and TRBJ2-1, the CDR3 gives the full variable domain: DSGVTQTPKHLITATGQRVTLRCSPRSGDLSVYWYQQSLDQGLQFLIQYYNGEERAKGNILERFSAQQFPDLHSELNLSSLELGDSALYFCASSVGAVIYNEQFFGPGTRLTVL.

V usage is TRBV18 and J usage is TRBJ1-1; 12 nucleotides line up with TRBD1. V gave up 0 bases and J gave up 2 bases; unmatched junction bases: 16. This CDR3 spans 21 amino acids. CDR1 and CDR2 (germline): KGHSH, LQKENI. The CDR3 DNA reads TGTGCCAGCTCACCACCAATCCGCGGGACAGGGGGCGACGTTGTTAACACTGAAGCTTTCTTT. It specifies CASSPPIRGTGGDVVNTEAFF. Drawing the rest from reference TRBV18 and TRBJ1-1, the complete variable domain is NAGVMQNPRHLVRRRGQEARLRCSPMKGHSHVYWYRQLPEEGLKFMVYLQKENIIDESGMPKERFSAEFPKEGPSILRIQQVVRGDSAAYFCASSPPIRGTGGDVVNTEAFFGQGTRLTVV.

The chain recombines TRBV18 with TRBJ2-5; 7 nucleotides match TRBD1. The V and J ends lost 6 bases and 2 bases, in that order; junction bases with no gene match: 3. Germline-derived CDR1 and CDR2 are KGHSH and LQKENI. The CDR3 consists of 13 residues. The CDR3 protein is CASSTGMQETQYF. In nucleotides, the CDR3 is TGTGCCAGCTCGACAGGGATGCAAGAGACCCAGTACTTC.

The chain links TRBV12-5 to TRBJ1-5, with 7 bases aligning to TRBD1. Trimming cost V 3 bases and J 2 bases; bases outside gene matches: 4. Looked up from germline, CDR1 is LGHNT and CDR2 is FRNRAP. CDR3 length: 15 amino acids. The CDR3 DNA reads as TGTGCTAGTGGTTTCTCCGGGACAGGCAATCAGCCCCAGCATTTT. Its protein product is CASGFSGTGNQPQHF.

The rearrangement joins TRBV3-1 (or the pseudogene TRBV3-2) to TRBJ1-2; D might be TRBD1 (5 bases). The germline V gene encodes CDR1 LGHDT and CDR2 YNNKEL (reference sequence). The CDR3 is 12 residues long. Trimming stripped 1 base from V and 6 bases from J, with 6 bases between. This CDR3 is CASSQGGHGYTF. The CDR3 DNA reads as TGTGCCAGCAGCCAAGGGGGCCATGGCTACACCTTC.

J is TRBJ1-2 and V is TRBV27, with a tentative D call TRBD1 (6 bases). The germline V gene encodes CDR1 MNHEY and CDR2 SMNVEV (reference sequence). This CDR3 comprises 17 residues. V dropped 3 bases and J dropped 6 bases, with 23 bases sitting between them. CDR3 in amino acids: CASSFRDTLRAADGYTF. CDR3 nucleotide sequence: TGTGCCAGCAGTTTCCGGGACACGTTGCGCGCGGCGGATGGCTACACCTTC.

The chain links TRBV27 to TRBJ2-7; 7 bases fit TRBD1. CDR1 and CDR2 from the germline V gene are MNHEY and SMNVEV (reference sequence). The CDR3 is made up of 15 amino acids. V was clipped by 6 bases and J by 0 bases; unmatched bases: 8. In DNA form, the CDR3 reads TGTGCCAGCAGACTTACAGGGGCCCACTCCTACGAGCAGTACTTC. Its protein is CASRLTGAHSYEQYF.

On this clone: Relative to the germline gene, one junction end is altered; a read error may explain this. The chain has TRBV7-9 and TRBJ2-5; 9 nucleotides align to TRBD2. The germline CDR1 and CDR2 sequences are SEHNR and FQNEAQ (reference sequence). This CDR3 has 16 residues. The CDR3 reads CASSLPRGGAGETQYF. The CDR3 region has the DNA TGCGCCAGCAGCCTGCCTCGCGGGGGGGCAGGGGAGACCCAGTACTTC.

This clone was recorded once. This chain's CDR3 is CAWSVAGPPNEKLFF. In DNA, the CDR3 is TGTGCCTGGAGTGTAGCGGGGCCCCCTAATGAAAAACTGTTTTTT. V usage is TRBV30 and J usage is TRBJ1-4; a weak D match, TRBD1 (5 bases). Germline V gene lookup returns CDR1 GTSNPN and CDR2 SVGIG (reference sequence). This CDR3 comprises 15 residues. Trimming took off 0 bases at V and 3 bases at J, with 11 bases between the two ends.

The chain uses TRBV6-6 and TRBJ1-6, with 7 bases that match TRBD1. Trimming cost V 10 bases and J 6 bases; bases outside gene matches: 9. CDR3 length: 14 residues. Germline V gives CDR1 MNHNY, CDR2 SVGAGI (reference sequence). As DNA, the CDR3 is TGTGCCACCTCGGGACAGTTCGGTAATTCACCCCTCCACTTT. Translating gives CATSGQFGNSPLHF.

The chain combines TRBV5-1 with TRBJ1-4, with D uncertain. The length of the CDR3 is 16 residues. Germline V lookup: CDR1 SGHRS, CDR2 YFSETQ. V lost 0 bases and J 2 bases, leaving 11 bases between the germline ends. The CDR3 is CASSLAPPGTNEKLFF. The CDR3 DNA reads as TGCGCCAGCAGCTTGGCCCCCCCGGGGACTAATGAAAAACTGTTTTTT.

The J gene is TRBJ1-1, the V gene TRBV5-6; TRBD1 might be the D (5 bases). CDR3 length: 14 residues. Trimming took 4 bases from V and 7 from J, leaving 17 bases between them. In germline, CDR1 is SGHDT, CDR2 YYEEEE. The CDR3 protein is CASSRQPTLYEAFF. The CDR3, as DNA: TGTGCCAGCAGCCGACAGCCGACCCTGTATGAAGCTTTCTTT.

The rearrangement links TRBV6-5 to TRBJ2-2, with 10 bases identical to TRBD2. CDR1 is MNHEY, CDR2 SVGAGI, per germline. V gave up 6 bases and J gave up 4 bases; unmatched junction bases: 5. The CDR3 length is 15 residues. In nucleotides, the CDR3 is TGTGCCAGCAGGTCTAGCGGGGGTCGCACCGGGGAGCTGTTTTTT. Translation gives CASRSSGGRTGELFF.

The CDR3 sequence is CASSPPGGNREKLFF. The CDR3 bases are TGTGCCAGCAGCCCCCCGGGGGGAAATCGTGAAAAACTGTTTTTT. The chain carries TRBV14 and TRBJ1-4, with a tentative D call TRBD1 (5 bases). This CDR3 is built from 15 residues. CDR1 and CDR2 from the germline V gene are SGHDN and FVKESK. Trimming took 4 bases from V and 7 from J, leaving 16 bases between them.

The CDR3 nucleotides are TGTGCCAGCAGAGACCAAGGAGGTAATTCACCCCTCCACTTT. It specifies CASRDQGGNSPLHF. V is TRBV5-4 and J is TRBJ1-6; D uncertain. Germline V gene sequence: CDR1 SGHNT, CDR2 YYREEE (reference sequence). This CDR3 spans 14 amino acids. V lost 5 bases, J lost 6 bases, and 12 bases lay in between.

This chain uses TRBV19 with TRBJ1-2, with 8 nucleotides matching TRBD1. The germline V gene has CDR1 LNHDA and CDR2 SQIVND (reference sequence). This CDR3 region has 15 residues. V lost 9 bases and J lost 3; bases outside the gene matches: 12. Here the CDR3 DNA reads TGTGCCAGCAACACTGACAGGGGAGGTGACTATGGCTACACCTTC. It specifies CASNTDRGGDYGYTF.

V and J are TRBV5-4 and TRBJ2-2, with 8 positions matching TRBD2. The trim removed 3 bases at V and 0 bases at J, leaving 7 bases unmatched. CDR3 size: 17 residues. Germline values: CDR1 SGHNT, CDR2 YYREEE (reference sequence). The CDR3 nucleotides read TGTGCCAGCAGCTCAGGACTAGCATCAACGAACACCGGGGAGCTGTTTTTT. Its protein product is CASSSGLASTNTGELFF.

The chain is built from TRBV5-5 and TRBJ1-2; D is perhaps TRBD1 (6 bases). Germline assignment: CDR1 SGHKS and CDR2 YYEKEE (reference sequence). V was pared by 0 bases and J by 1 base, with 10 bases between. The CDR3 has 15 amino acids. CDR3: CASSLGTAINYGYTF. CDR3 bases: TGTGCCAGCAGCTTGGGGACAGCGATTAACTATGGCTACACCTTC. Full variable domain (rest looked up from reference TRBV5-5 and TRBJ1-2): DAGVTQSPTHLIKTRGQQVTLRCSPISGHKSVSWYQQVLGQGPQFIFQYYEKEERGRGNFPDRFSARQFPNYSSELNVNALLLGDSALYLCASSLGTAINYGYTFGSGTRLTVV.

This clone has only one observation. The CDR3 reads CASSASGGAFYNEQFF. Here the CDR3 DNA reads TGTGCCAGCAGCGCTAGCGGGGGGGCGTTCTACAATGAGCAGTTCTTC. The chain carries TRBV9 and TRBJ2-1, with 12 bases identical to TRBD2. J was trimmed by 3 bases and V by 3 bases; bases with no gene match: 4. The germline gives CDR1 SGDLS, CDR2 YYNGEE. CDR3 length: 16 residues.

This sequence joins TRBV5-1 and TRBJ1-6; no definite D call. In germline, CDR1 is SGHRS, CDR2 YFSETQ. The V and J ends lost 1 base and 0 bases respectively, with 11 bases between them. The CDR3 has 17 residues. The CDR3 loop is CASSLTTGSSYNSPLHF. CDR3 coding DNA: TGCGCCAGCAGCTTGACGACGGGAAGCTCCTATAATTCACCCCTCCACTTT.